There are a few counts of the clone carrying this T cell receptor (beta chain). These data belong to a study of lymphopenia after photon versus proton radiotherapy. Germline V gene sequence: CDR1 SNHLY, CDR2 FYNNEI. This CDR3 comprises 16 residues. Trimming removed 3 bases at V and 2 bases at J, with 16 bases between. TCRdb's copy holds only in-frame clones and misses some; the assay was immunoSEQ multiplex PCR. The sample consists of 83,000 or so clones, about 86% of them appearing once. The chain has TRBV2 and TRBJ2-5, with D possibly being TRBD1 (6 bases). The sample in question was peripheral blood, obtained from a patient treated with proton-based radiotherapy. This clonotype was sampled from a man between 60 and 75 years old with pancreatic cancer. CDR3 amino acids: CASSDLDRFGQETQYF. The CDR3 DNA sequence: TGTGCCAGCAGTGATCTGGACAGATTTGGACAAGAGACCCAGTACTTC.